The rows below give T cell receptor beta chains drawn from one sample of a study of cytomegalovirus exposure and HLA in healthy donors. Here immunoSEQ multiplex PCR was the method, and the copy in TCRdb shows in-frame clones only, minus some. The repertoire table contains under 200,000 clones. The sample taken for sequencing was PBMCs. The receptors originated from a man aged 25-40 years in good health and CMV-seronegative. Both conserved end residues are part of each CDR3. The D gene is left open where the match is weak.

D,V,J,CDR3,DNA
TRBD2,TRBV5-1,TRBJ2-2,CASSQGLAGGPTGELFF,TGCGCCAGCAGCCAGGGACTAGCGGGAGGGCCCACCGGGGAGCTGTTTTTT
TRBD2,TRBV5-6,TRBJ2-7,CASSLDGSGGSYEQYF,TGTGCCAGCAGCTTGGATGGTTCGGGAGGCTCCTACGAGCAGTACTTC
TRBD1,TRBV18,TRBJ1-1,CASSTISGTESEAFF,TGTGCCAGCTCAACGATTTCCGGGACAGAGAGTGAAGCTTTCTTT
NA,TRBV28,TRBJ1-5,CASSLGVTAGYSNQPQHF,TGTGCCAGCAGTTTAGGGGTGACAGCGGGGTATAGCAATCAGCCCCAGCATTTT
TRBD1,TRBV28,TRBJ1-1,CASSPLADRGRGEAFF,TGTGCCAGCAGTCCTTTGGCGGACAGGGGGCGGGGTGAAGCTTTCTTT
NA,TRBV6-6,TRBJ1-1,CASSYPHPTGTEAFF,TGTGCCAGCAGTTACCCCCACCCGACTGGCACTGAAGCTTTCTTT
NA,TRBV7-8,TRBJ2-5,CASSWHQETQYF,TGTGCCAGCAGCTGGCACCAAGAGACCCAGTACTTC
TRBD2,TRBV4-1,TRBJ2-2,CASSHDDSGDTTGELFF,TGCGCCAGCAGCCATGACGACAGCGGGGATACCACCGGGGAGCTGTTTTTT
TRBD2,TRBV28,TRBJ2-3,CASSLTSVPDTQYF,TGTGCCAGCAGTCTGACTAGCGTCCCAGATACGCAGTATTTT
TRBD2,TRBV5-1,TRBJ2-3,CASSLGTIITDTQYF,TGCGCCAGCAGCCTAGGGACTATCATCACAGATACGCAGTATTTT
TRBD1,TRBV19,TRBJ1-2,CASSMRSGGYGYTF,TGTGCCAGTAGTATGAGGTCAGGGGGCTATGGCTACACCTTC
TRBD1,TRBV5-6,TRBJ1-4,CASSPRDRVGTNEKLFF,TGTGCCAGCAGCCCCCGGGACAGGGTGGGGACTAATGAAAAACTGTTTTTT
NA,TRBV28,TRBJ1-1,CASLRGGLNTEAFF,TGTGCCAGCCTGCGGGGGGGTTTGAACACTGAAGCTTTCTTT
NA,TRBV19,TRBJ1-5,CASSRTVDQPQHF,TGTGCCAGTAGTAGGACAGTCGATCAGCCCCAGCATTTT
TRBD1,TRBV6-5,TRBJ1-4,CASSYSIWDRNEKLFF,TGTGCCAGCAGTTACTCGATCTGGGACAGGAATGAAAAACTGTTTTTT
TRBD2,TRBV5-6,TRBJ2-5,CASSLGEGWREEQYF,TGTGCCAGCAGCTTGGGGGAGGGGTGGAGGGAAGAGCAGTACTTC
NA,TRBV11-3,TRBJ2-1,CASNPGQSNEQFF,TGTGCCAGCAACCCCGGACAGAGCAATGAGCAGTTCTTC
TRBD1,TRBV6-5,TRBJ2-5,CASSTGTGGTETQYF,TGTGCCAGCAGTACCGGGACAGGCGGCACGGAGACCCAGTACTTC
NA,TRBV19,TRBJ2-1,CASQRRSGNSNEQFF,TGTGCCAGTCAGAGACGGAGCGGAAATTCCAATGAGCAGTTCTTC
NA,TRBV23-1,TRBJ2-3,CASHPNRSPTGGVDTQYF,TGCGCCAGCCACCCCAACCGATCACCTACAGGGGGGGTAGATACGCAGTATTTT
NA,TRBV2,TRBJ2-7,CASSDASGAGASYEQYF,TGTGCCAGCAGTGACGCTAGTGGGGCGGGGGCCTCCTACGAGCAGTACTTC
NA,TRBV5-1,TRBJ2-7,CASSGQGYEQYF,TGCGCCAGCAGCGGGCAGGGCTACGAGCAGTACTTC
NA,TRBV11-2,TRBJ2-3,CASSLVRGGSTDTQYF,TGTGCCAGCAGCTTAGTCCGCGGCGGGAGCACAGATACGCAGTATTTT
TRBD2,TRBV19,TRBJ2-7,CASSIGTSGAYEQYF,TGTGCCAGTAGTATCGGGACTAGCGGAGCCTACGAGCAGTACTTC
TRBD1,TRBV27,TRBJ2-7,CASSLGTGGTGEQYF,TGTGCCAGCAGTTTAGGGACAGGGGGCACGGGCGAGCAGTACTTC